Described below is a single TCR beta chain sequence and its context. Its antigen is unidentified. The CDR3 contains 14 residues. V was clipped by 6 bases and J by 6 bases, with 14 bases between them. CDR1 is SGHAT and CDR2 is FQNNGV in the germline V gene. Molecular barcoding with unique molecular identifiers was used for the TCRbeta library. MiXCR, run by TCRdb on the PCR reads, gives a single entry per CDR3 protein. The repertoire holds a few hundred thousand distinct CDR3 sequences, with about 17% as singletons. This entry belongs to a study of T-cell reconstitution after alpha-beta-depleted transplantation in children. General study points: T-cell numbers and diversity, one year after transplant, stemmed largely from T cells that were newly produced.

This specimen was PBMCs, mostly from graft donor cells, taken 360 days after TCRalphabeta/CD19-depleted stem cell transplant. The sequence derives from a boy less than two years old who had a stem cell transplant for Wiskott-Aldrich syndrome, so the T cells may come from the graft donor. This chain connects TRBV11-2 to TRBJ2-2, with D possibly matching TRBD1 (6 bases). The CDR3 region has the DNA TGTGCCAGCAGGGAAGGGACAAGGGCCGGGGAGCTGTTTTTT. Translated, it gives CASREGTRAGELFF. Variable domain in full (rest from reference TRBV11-2 and TRBJ2-2): EAGVAQSPRYKIIEKRQSVAFWCNPISGHATLYWYQQILGQGPKLLIQFQNNGVVDDSQLPKDRFSAERLKGVDSTLKIQPAKLEDSAVYLCASREGTRAGELFFGEGSRLTVL.